This TCR beta chain is drawn from a study of T cell responses to AZD1222 COVID-19 vaccine. The germline V gene encodes CDR1 KGHSH and CDR2 LQKENI. The CDR3 length is 15 residues. Trimming removed 5 bases from V and 0 bases from J, with 12 bases in between. In this sample, this clone turned up once. No antigen is known for it. TCRdb keeps only in-frame clones here, not all; method: immunoSEQ multiplex PCR. There are 150,000 or so clones in the sample; about 92% occur only once, and around 3.3% lies in the top ten. General study results and limits: Donor demographics were predominantly white British with a female majority; clonal diversity may be underestimated.

The source of this sequence is an adult who received the AZD1222 COVID-19 vaccine. The chain has TRBV18 and TRBJ2-3; TRBD1 might be the D (6 bases). The sequencing used peripheral blood, collected 28 days after the second AZD1222 dose. CDR3 sequence reads: CASSVNRASTDTQYF. Here the CDR3 DNA reads TGTGCCAGCTCAGTGAACAGGGCTAGCACAGATACGCAGTATTTT. The full variable domain, with the rest looked up from reference TRBV18 and TRBJ2-3, is NAGVMQNPRHLVRRRGQEARLRCSPMKGHSHVYWYRQLPEEGLKFMVYLQKENIIDESGMPKERFSAEFPKEGPSILRIQQVVRGDSAAYFCASSVNRASTDTQYFGPGTRLTVL.